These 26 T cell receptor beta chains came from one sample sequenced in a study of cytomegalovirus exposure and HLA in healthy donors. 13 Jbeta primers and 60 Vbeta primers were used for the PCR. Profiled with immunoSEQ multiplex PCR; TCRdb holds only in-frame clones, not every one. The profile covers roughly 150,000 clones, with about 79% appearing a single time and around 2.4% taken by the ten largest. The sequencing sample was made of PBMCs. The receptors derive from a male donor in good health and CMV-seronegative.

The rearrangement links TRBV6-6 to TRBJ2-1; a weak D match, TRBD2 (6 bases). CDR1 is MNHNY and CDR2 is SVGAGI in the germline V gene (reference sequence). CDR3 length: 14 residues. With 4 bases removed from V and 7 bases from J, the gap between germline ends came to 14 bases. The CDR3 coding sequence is TGTGCCAGCAGTTTTAGCGGCGGTCGGAATGAGCAGTTCTTC. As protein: CASSFSGGRNEQFF.

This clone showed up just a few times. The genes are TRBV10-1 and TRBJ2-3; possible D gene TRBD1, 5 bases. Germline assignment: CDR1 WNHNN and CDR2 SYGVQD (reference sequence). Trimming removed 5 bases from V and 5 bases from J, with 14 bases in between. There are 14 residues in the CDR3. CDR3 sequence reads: CASSRTTDLDTQYF. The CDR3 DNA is TGCGCCAGCAGTCGGACAACCGATTTAGATACGCAGTATTTT.

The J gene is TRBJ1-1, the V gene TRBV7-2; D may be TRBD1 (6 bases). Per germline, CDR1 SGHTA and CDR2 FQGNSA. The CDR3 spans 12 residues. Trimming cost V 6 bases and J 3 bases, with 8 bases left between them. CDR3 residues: CASRWTDTEAFF. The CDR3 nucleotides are TGTGCCAGCAGGTGGACAGACACTGAAGCTTTCTTT.

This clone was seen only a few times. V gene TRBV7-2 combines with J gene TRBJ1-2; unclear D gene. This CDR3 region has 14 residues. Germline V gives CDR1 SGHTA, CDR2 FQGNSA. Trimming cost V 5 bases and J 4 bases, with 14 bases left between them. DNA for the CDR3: TGTGCCAGCAGCAACCGCCAGGCCCGCTATGGCTACACCTTC. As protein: CASSNRQARYGYTF.

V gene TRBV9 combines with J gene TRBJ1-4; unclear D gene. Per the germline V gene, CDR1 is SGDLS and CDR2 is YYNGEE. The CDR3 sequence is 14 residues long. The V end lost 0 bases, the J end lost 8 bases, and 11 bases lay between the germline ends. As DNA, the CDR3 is TGTGCCAGCAGCGTAGCTACTCGAGGAGAAAAACTGTTTTTT. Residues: CASSVATRGEKLFF.

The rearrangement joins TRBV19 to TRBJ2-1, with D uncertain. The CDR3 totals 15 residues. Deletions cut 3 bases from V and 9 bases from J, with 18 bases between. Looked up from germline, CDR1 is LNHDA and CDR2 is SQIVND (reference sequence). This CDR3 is CASSIASLGGTEQFF. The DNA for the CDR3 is TGTGCCAGTAGTATTGCGTCGCTAGGTGGAACTGAGCAGTTCTTC.

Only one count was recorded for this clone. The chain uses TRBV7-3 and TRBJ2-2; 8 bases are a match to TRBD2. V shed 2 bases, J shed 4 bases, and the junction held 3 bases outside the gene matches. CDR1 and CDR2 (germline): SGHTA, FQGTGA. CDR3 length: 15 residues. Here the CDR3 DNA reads TGTGCCAGCAGCTTATCTAGCGGGCTCACCGGGGAGCTGTTTTTT. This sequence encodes CASSLSSGLTGELFF.

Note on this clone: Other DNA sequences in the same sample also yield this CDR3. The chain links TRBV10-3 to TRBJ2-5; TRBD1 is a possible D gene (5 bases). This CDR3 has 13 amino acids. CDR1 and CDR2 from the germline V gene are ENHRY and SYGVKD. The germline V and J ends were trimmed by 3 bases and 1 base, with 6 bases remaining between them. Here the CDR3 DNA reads TGTGCCATCAGTGAAAGGGGCCAAGAGACCCAGTACTTC. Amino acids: CAISERGQETQYF.

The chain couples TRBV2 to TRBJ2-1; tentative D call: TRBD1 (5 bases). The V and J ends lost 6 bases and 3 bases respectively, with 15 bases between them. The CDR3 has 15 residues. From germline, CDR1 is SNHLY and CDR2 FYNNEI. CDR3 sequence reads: CASSSETDSYNEQFF. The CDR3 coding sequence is TGTGCCAGCAGCTCAGAAACCGACAGCTACAATGAGCAGTTCTTC.

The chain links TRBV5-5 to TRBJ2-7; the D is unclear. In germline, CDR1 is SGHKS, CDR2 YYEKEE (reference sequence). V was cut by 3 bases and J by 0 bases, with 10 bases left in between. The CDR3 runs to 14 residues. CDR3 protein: CASSSLDSSYEQYF. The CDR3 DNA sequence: TGTGCCAGCAGCTCCCTCGATAGCTCCTACGAGCAGTACTTC. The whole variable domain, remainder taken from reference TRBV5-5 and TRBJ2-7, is DAGVTQSPTHLIKTRGQQVTLRCSPISGHKSVSWYQQVLGQGPQFIFQYYEKEERGRGNFPDRFSARQFPNYSSELNVNALLLGDSALYLCASSSLDSSYEQYFGPGTRLTVT.

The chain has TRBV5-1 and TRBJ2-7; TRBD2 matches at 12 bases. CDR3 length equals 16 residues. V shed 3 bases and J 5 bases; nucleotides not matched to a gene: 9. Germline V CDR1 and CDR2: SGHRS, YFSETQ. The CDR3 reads CASSSMPRTSGNEQYF. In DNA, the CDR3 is TGCGCCAGCAGCTCCATGCCCAGGACTAGCGGGAACGAGCAGTACTTC.

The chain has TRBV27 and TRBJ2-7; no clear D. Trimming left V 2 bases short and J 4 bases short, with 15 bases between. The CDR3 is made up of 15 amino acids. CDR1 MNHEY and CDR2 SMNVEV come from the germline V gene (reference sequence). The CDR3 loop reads CASSLQATYHYEQYF. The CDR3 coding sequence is TGTGCCAGCAGTTTACAGGCTACTTATCATTACGAGCAGTACTTC.

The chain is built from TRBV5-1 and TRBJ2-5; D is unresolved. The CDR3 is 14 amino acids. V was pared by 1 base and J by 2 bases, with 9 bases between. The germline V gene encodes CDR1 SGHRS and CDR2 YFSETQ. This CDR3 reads CASSLSGFQETQYF. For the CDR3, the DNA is TGCGCCAGCAGCTTGTCCGGGTTTCAAGAGACCCAGTACTTC.

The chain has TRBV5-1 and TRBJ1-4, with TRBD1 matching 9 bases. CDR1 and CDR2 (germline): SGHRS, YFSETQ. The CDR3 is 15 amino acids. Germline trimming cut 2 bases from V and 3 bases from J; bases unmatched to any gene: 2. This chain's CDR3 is CASSFGDRANEKLFF. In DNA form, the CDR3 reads TGCGCCAGCAGCTTTGGGGACAGGGCTAATGAAAAACTGTTTTTT.

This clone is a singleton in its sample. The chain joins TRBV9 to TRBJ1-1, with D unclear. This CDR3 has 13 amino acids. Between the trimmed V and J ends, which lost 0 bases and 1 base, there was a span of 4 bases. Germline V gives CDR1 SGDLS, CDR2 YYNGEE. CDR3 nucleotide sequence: TGTGCCAGCAGCGTAGGTAGGAACACTGAAGCTTTCTTT. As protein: CASSVGRNTEAFF.

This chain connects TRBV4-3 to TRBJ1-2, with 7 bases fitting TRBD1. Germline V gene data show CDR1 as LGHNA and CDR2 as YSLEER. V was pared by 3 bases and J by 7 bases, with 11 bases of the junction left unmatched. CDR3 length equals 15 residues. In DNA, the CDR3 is TGCGCCAGCAGCCAGGACCGAAGGGGGCTCTCTGGCTACACCTTC. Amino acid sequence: CASSQDRRGLSGYTF.

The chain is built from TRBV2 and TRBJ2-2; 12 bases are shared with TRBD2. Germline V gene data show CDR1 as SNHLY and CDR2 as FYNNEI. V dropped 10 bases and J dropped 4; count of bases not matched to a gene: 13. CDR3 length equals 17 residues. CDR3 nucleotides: TGTGCCACCCGAGTTCCTAGCGGGAGGGCCGGCACCGGGGAGCTGTTTTTT. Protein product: CATRVPSGRAGTGELFF.

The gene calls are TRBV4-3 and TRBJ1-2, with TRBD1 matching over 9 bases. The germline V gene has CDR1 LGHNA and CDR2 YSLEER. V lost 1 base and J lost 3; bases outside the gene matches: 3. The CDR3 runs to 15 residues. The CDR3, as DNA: TGCGCCAGCAGCCAAGGACAGGGGGAAGACTATGGCTACACCTTC. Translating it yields CASSQGQGEDYGYTF.

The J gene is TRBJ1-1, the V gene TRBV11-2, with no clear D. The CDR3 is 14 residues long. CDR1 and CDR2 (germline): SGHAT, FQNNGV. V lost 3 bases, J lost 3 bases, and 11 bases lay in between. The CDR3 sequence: CASSLMRSYTEAFF. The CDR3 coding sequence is TGTGCCAGCAGCTTGATGCGATCGTACACTGAAGCTTTCTTT.

CDR3 protein: CASSPGSGELFF. DNA for the CDR3: TGTGCCAGCAGCCCCGGTTCCGGGGAGCTGTTTTTT. J is TRBJ2-2 and V is TRBV5-6; no firm D call. CDR3 size: 12 residues. V lost 4 bases and J lost 6, with 7 bases in between. The germline CDR1 and CDR2 sequences are SGHDT and YYEEEE.

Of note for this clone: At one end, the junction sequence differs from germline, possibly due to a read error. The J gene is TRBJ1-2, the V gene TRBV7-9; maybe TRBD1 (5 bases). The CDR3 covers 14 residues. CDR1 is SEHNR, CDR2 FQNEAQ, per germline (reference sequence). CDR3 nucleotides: TGTTCCAGCAGTATTACCCACGGGGGGACGGGCTACACCTTC. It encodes CSSSITHGGTGYTF.

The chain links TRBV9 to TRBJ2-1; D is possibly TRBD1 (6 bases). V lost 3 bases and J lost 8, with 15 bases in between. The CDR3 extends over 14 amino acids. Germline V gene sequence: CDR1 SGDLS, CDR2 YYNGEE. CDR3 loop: CASSALGGEDEQFF. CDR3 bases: TGTGCCAGCAGCGCCTTAGGGGGAGAGGATGAGCAGTTCTTC.

CDR3 sequence: CASSFERGIVNEQFF. For the CDR3, the DNA is TGTGCCAGCAGCTTTGAGCGGGGAATAGTCAATGAGCAGTTCTTC. The chain recombines TRBV7-9 with TRBJ2-1; TRBD2 aligns across 7 bases. J gave up 6 bases and V 3 bases, and 8 bases lay outside the gene matches. The length of the CDR3 is 15 residues. CDR1 is SEHNR, CDR2 FQNEAQ, per germline (reference sequence).

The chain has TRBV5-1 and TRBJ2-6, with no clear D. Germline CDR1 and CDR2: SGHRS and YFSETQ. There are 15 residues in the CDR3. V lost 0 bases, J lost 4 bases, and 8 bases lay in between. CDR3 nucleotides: TGCGCCAGCAGCTTGGTTGGTGAGGGGGCCAACGTCCTGACTTTC. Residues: CASSLVGEGANVLTF.

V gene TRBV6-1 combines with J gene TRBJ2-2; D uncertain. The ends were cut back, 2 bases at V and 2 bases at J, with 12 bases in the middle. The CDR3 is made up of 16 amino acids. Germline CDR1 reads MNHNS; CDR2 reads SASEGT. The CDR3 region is CASSEYGSLNTGELFF. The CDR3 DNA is TGTGCCAGCAGTGAATATGGCTCCCTTAACACCGGGGAGCTGTTTTTT.

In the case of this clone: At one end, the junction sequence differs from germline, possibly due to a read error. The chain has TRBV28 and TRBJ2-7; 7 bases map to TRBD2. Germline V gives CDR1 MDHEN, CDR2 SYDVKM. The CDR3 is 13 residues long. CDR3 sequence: CASSEGGSAELDF. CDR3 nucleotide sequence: TGTGCCAGCAGTGAGGGAGGGTCTGCTGAACTGGACTTC.